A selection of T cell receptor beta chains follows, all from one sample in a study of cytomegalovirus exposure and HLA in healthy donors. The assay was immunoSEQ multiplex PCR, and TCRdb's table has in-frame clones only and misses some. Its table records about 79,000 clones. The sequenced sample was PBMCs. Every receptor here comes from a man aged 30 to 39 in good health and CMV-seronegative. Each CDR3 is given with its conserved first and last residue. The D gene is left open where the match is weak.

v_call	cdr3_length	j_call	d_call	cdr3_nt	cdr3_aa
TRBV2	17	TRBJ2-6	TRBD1	TGTGCCAGCAGCCGAGGGGGCAGGGGCGGTGGGGCCAACGTCCTGACTTTC	CASSRGGRGGGANVLTF
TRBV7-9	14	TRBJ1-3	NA	TGTGCCAGCAGAGCACAGGGTCAGGGAAACACCATATATTTT	CASRAQGQGNTIYF
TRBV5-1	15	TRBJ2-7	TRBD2	TGCGCCAGCAGGGCCTCTAGCGGATACTCCTACGAGCAGTACTTC	CASRASSGYSYEQYF
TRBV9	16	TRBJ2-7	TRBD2	TGTGCCAGCAGCCCACTAGCGGGAGCTCTGCCCCGCGAGCAGTACTTC	CASSPLAGALPREQYF
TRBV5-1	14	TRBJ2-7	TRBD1	TGCGCCAGCAGCCCCGGGACAGGGGGTGGAGAGCAGTACTTC	CASSPGTGGGEQYF
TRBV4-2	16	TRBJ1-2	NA	TGTGCCAGCAGCCAAGTAGGTTTGCAGGGAAACTATGGCTACACCTTC	CASSQVGLQGNYGYTF
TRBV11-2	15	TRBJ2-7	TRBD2	TGTGCCAGCAGCTGGACTAGCGGGGGGGCGTACGAGCAGTACTTC	CASSWTSGGAYEQYF
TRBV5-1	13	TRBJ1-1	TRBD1	TGCGCCAGCAGCCTCGGGACAGGCACTGAAGCTTTCTTT	CASSLGTGTEAFF
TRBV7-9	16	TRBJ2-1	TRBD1	TGTGCCAGCAGCCTGCCGGGACAGGGGGACTTCAATGAGCAGTTCTTC	CASSLPGQGDFNEQFF
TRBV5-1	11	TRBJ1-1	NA	TGCGCCAGCAGCTTAACAGGTGAAGCTTTCTTT	CASSLTGEAFF
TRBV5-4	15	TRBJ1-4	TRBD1	TGTGCCAGCAGCCTTACCGGGACAGGGTATGAAAAACTGTTTTTT	CASSLTGTGYEKLFF
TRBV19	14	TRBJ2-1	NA	TGTGCCAGTACGACTAGTGGGGGGTGGCGTGAGCAGTTCTTC	CASTTSGGWREQFF
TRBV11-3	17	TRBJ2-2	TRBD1	TGTGCCAGCAGCCCCAGACCGGGACAGGGTGGGACCGGGGAGCTGTTTTTT	CASSPRPGQGGTGELFF
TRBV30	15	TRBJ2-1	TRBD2	TGTGCCTGGAGGAACCTGGGACTAGCGGGAGGCGAGCAGTTCTTC	CAWRNLGLAGGEQFF